This TCR beta chain comes out of a study of T cells after yellow fever vaccination. The overall study: SMART-Seq v4 Ultra Low Input prepared libraries from low-cell fractions.

TCRdb re-derived calls from the 5' RACE reads in MiXCR, one entry per CDR3 protein. The data hold 250,000 to 300,000 distinct CDR3 sequences, with 13% observed a single time. Study results and limitations: One caveat is that FACS-sorted repertoires could contain abundant clonotypes contaminating from the bulk population. The booster response re-showed most primary clones: 96% CD4, approximately 90% CD8.

This clonotype was observed a handful of times. No antigen is known for it. The sequence was obtained from a man aged 25-45 years who received the YFV17D yellow fever vaccine. Specimen: CD4+ T cells sorted from PBMCs, collected 45 days after the yellow fever booster vaccination.

The CDR3: CASSQEASGRAFNEQFF. The CDR3 region has the DNA TGCGCCAGCAGCCAAGAGGCTAGCGGGAGGGCCTTTAATGAGCAGTTCTTC. The rearrangement links TRBV4-3 to TRBJ2-1, with 12 nucleotides matching TRBD2. The junction had 7 bases not matched to a gene; V was cut back by 0 bases and J by 7 bases. Germline CDR1 is LGHNA and CDR2 is YSLEER. The CDR3 consists of 17 residues.